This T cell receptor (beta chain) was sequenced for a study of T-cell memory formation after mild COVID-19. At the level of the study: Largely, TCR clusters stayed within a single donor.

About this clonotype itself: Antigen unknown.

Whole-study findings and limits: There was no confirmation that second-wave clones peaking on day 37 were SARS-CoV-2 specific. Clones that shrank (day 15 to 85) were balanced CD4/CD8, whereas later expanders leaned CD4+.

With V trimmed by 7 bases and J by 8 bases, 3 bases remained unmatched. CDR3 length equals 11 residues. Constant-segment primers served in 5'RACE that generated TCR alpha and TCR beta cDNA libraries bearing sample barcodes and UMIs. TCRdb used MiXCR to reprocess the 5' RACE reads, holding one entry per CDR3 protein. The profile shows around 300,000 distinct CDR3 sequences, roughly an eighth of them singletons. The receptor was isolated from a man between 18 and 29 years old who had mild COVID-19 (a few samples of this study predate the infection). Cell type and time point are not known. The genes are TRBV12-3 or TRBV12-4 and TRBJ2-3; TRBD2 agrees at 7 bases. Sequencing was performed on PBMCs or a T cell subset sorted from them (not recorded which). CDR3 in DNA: TGTGCCAGCACCCCGGGGGGTACGCAGTATTTT. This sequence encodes CASTPGGTQYF.